Here is one TCR beta chain with its context. Germline values: CDR1 LGHDT, CDR2 YNNKEL (reference sequence). The CDR3 loop spans 15 amino acids. J lost 6 bases, V lost 5 bases, and 9 bases had no gene match. This entry belongs to a study of blood T cell repertoires in COVID-19. Turning to the study itself: Samples came from the United States, Italy and Spain, spanning acute and convalescent COVID-19. PBMCs, B-cell-depleted T cells, or T cells were the source of the cDNA or gDNA that made up the material.

Under the authors' procedure: Counts of nucleated cells, estimated from reference gene primer amplification, were obtained. Assay used: immunoSEQ multiplex PCR; TCRdb lists only in-frame clones, some missing. The V and J calls and clone size were taken over from that table, and D and trimming were inferred from the DNA. The table has 81,000 or so clones, roughly 83% seen once. This chain links TRBV3-1 (or the pseudogene TRBV3-2) with TRBJ2-3; 9 bases are shared with TRBD2. Sequenced: peripheral blood. The sequence was obtained from a man aged 50-59 years with active COVID-19. The CDR3: CASSDSGSKRDTQYF. For the CDR3, the DNA is TGTGCCAGCAGCGATAGCGGGAGTAAGAGGGATACGCAGTATTTT.